Below, 6 T cell receptor beta chains from the same sample are listed, as sequenced in a study of T-cell reconstitution after alpha-beta-depleted transplantation in children. As it was prepared, the TCRbeta library received unique molecular identifiers. TCRdb ran MiXCR on the PCR reads and lists one entry per CDR3 protein. The sample contains about 200,000 distinct CDR3 sequences, approximately 6.8% of which appear only once. The material sequenced was PBMCs, taken before TCRalphabeta/CD19-depleted stem cell transplant. Source of these receptors: a girl in the first two years of life with combined immunodeficiency, due to receive a stem cell transplant.

The J gene is TRBJ2-5, the V gene TRBV5-1; TRBD2 matches 9 bases. CDR1 is SGHRS, CDR2 YFSETQ, per germline. The V segment lost 2 bases and the J segment 2 bases; nucleotides outside the gene matches: 10. The CDR3 runs 17 residues. CDR3 sequence reads: CASSFSGGTPPQETQYF. CDR3 sequence (DNA): TGCGCCAGCAGCTTCAGCGGGGGGACGCCGCCGCAAGAGACCCAGTACTTC.

The chain uses TRBV28 and TRBJ2-5; D could derive from TRBD1 or TRBD2 (6 bases each). Germline V gene lookup returns CDR1 MDHEN and CDR2 SYDVKM. The length of the CDR3 is 14 residues. V was cut by 4 bases and J by 1 base, with 10 bases left in between. The DNA of the CDR3 is TGTGCCAGCAGTTATGGGGGGCCCCAAGAGACCCAGTACTTC. Amino acid sequence: CASSYGGPQETQYF.

This clonotype turned up a few times. The V and J genes are TRBV6-5 and TRBJ2-5; 9 nucleotides agree with TRBD2. CDR1 and CDR2 (germline): MNHEY, SVGAGI. CDR3 length: 16 residues. J was trimmed by 8 bases and V by 2 bases; bases with no gene match: 12. CDR3 nucleotide sequence: TGTGCCAGCAGTTACGTCCAAGCGGGGGGCCCGGTAACCCAGTACTTC. It encodes CASSYVQAGGPVTQYF.

The V and J genes are TRBV29-1 and TRBJ1-2; possible D gene TRBD1, 5 bases. The CDR3 runs to 12 residues. V lost 4 bases to trimming and J lost 3 bases, with 9 bases between them. Germline V gives CDR1 SQVTM, CDR2 ANQGSEA. The CDR3 protein is CSVVWGDYGYTF. DNA for the CDR3: TGCAGCGTTGTATGGGGGGACTATGGCTACACCTTC.

This clonotype was seen ten or more times. The chain recombines TRBV29-1 with TRBJ1-1; unclear D gene. CDR3 length: 13 amino acids. The V end was cut by 8 bases, the J end by 0 bases, with 13 bases between. CDR1 and CDR2 (germline): SQVTM, ANQGSEA. The CDR3 reads CSSAMILNTEAFF. The CDR3 DNA reads TGCAGCAGCGCGATGATTCTGAACACTGAAGCTTTCTTT. The full variable domain, completed using reference TRBV29-1 and TRBJ1-1, is SAVISQKPSRDICQRGTSLTIQCQVDSQVTMMFWYRQQPGQSLTLIATANQGSEATYESGFVIDKFPISRPNLTFSTLTVSNMSPEDSSIYLCSSAMILNTEAFFGQGTRLTVV.

This clonotype occurred many times. One end of the junction fails to match germline, which may point to a read error. The chain is built from TRBV7-7 and TRBJ2-1; tentatively, D is TRBD1 or TRBD2 (6 bases each). The CDR3 has 14 amino acids. Per the germline V gene, CDR1 is SSHAT and CDR2 is FNYEAQ (reference sequence). The CDR3 protein is CASSLLSGANEQFF. CDR3 sequence (DNA): TGTGCTAGCAGCTTACTGTCGGGGGCGAATGAGCAGTTCTTC.